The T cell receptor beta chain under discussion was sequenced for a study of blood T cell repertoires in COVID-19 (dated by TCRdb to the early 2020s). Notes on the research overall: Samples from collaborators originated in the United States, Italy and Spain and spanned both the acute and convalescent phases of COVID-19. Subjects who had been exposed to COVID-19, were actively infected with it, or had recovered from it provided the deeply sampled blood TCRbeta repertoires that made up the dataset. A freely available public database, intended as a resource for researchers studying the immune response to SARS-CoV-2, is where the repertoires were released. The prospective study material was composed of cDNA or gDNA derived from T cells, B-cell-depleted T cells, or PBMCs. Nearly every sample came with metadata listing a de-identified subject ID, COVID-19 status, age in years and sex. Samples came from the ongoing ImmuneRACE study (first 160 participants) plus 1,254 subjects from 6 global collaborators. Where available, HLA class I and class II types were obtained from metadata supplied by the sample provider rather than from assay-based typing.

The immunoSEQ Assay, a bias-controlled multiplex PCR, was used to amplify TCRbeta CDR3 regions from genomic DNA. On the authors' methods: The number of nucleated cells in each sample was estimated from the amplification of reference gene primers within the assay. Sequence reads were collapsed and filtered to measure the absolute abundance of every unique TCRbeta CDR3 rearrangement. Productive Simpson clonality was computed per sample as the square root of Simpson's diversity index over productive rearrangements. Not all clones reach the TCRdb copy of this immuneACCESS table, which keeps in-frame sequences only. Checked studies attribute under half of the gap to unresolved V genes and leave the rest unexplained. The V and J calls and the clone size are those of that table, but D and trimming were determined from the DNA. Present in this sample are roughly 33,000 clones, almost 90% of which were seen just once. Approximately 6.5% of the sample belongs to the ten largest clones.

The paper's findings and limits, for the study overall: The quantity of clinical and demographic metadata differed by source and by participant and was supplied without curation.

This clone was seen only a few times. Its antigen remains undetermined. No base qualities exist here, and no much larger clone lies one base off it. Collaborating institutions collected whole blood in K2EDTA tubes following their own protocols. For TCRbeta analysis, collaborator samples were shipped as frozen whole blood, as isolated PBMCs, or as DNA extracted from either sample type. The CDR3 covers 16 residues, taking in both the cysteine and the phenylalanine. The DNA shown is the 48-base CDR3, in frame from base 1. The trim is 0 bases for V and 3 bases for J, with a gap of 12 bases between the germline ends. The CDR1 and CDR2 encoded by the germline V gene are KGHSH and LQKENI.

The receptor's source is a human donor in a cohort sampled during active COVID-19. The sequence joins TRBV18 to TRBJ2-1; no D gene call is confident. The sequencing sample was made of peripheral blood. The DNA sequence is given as TGTGCCAGCTCACCACCGGAAAGCGCCCTCTACAATGAGCAGTTCTTC. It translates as CASSPPESALYNEQFF.